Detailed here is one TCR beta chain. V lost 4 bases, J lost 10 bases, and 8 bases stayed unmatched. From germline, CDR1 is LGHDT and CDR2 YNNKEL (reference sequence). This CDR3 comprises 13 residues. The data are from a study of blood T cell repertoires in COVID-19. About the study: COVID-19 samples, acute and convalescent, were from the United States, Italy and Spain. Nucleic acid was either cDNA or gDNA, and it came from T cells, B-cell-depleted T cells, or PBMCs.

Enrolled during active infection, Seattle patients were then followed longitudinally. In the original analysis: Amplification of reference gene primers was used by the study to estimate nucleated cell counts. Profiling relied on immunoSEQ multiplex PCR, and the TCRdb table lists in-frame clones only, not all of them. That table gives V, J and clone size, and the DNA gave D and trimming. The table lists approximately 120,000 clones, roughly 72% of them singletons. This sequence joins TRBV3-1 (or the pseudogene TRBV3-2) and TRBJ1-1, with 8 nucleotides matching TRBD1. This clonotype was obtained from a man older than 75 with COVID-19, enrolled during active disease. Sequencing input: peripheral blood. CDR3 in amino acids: CASSPGQGVRAFF. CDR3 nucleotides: TGTGCCAGCAGCCCAGGACAGGGCGTTCGAGCTTTCTTT.